One sample yielded the 21 T cell receptor beta chains listed below, sequenced in a study of CXCR3-negative and CXCR3-positive naive CD8 T cells. It was by 5' RACE with UMI labels that the TRB cDNA libraries were prepared. TCRdb re-called the 5' RACE reads and gives one entry per CDR3 protein, without DNA. The sample table includes tens of thousands of distinct CDR3 sequences. The sample consisted of naive CXCR3- CD8+ T cells from blood. Subset of the sample: CD45RO-CCR7+CD27+CD95- naive CD8+ T cells lacking CXCR3 (TNR3-). These receptors all stem from a human donor in good health. Some clones in this sample may be carry-over from other donors' samples.

CDR3 loop: CASSSGLAGGPHTGELFF. The chain has TRBV7-2 and TRBJ2-2; TCRdb proposes TRBD2, but this gene call is untestable without DNA. CDR1 is SGHTA and CDR2 is FQGNSA in the germline V gene. The CDR3 sequence is 18 residues long.

V is TRBV12-3 or TRBV12-4 and J is TRBJ2-7; TCRdb returns TRBD1, unconfirmable since there is no DNA. The CDR3 loop spans 13 amino acids. This chain's CDR3 is CASSPGPGYEQYF.

V gene TRBV7-2 combines with J gene TRBJ2-7; TCRdb names TRBD1, which stays unverified in the absence of DNA. CDR3 length: 15 amino acids. Germline V gene sequence: CDR1 SGHTA, CDR2 FQGNSA. The chain's CDR3 is CASSRWDRGLDEQYF. Using reference TRBV7-2 and TRBJ2-7 for the parts outside the CDR3, the full variable domain is GAGVSQSPSNKVTEKGKDVELRCDPISGHTALYWYRQSLGQGLEFLIYFQGNSAPDKSGLPSDRFSAERTGGSVSTLTIQRTQQEDSAVYLCASSRWDRGLDEQYFGPGTRLTVT.

This chain links TRBV5-1 with TRBJ2-7; the D call of TRBD1 rests on TCRdb alone, since no DNA is present to check it. Germline V gives CDR1 SGHRS, CDR2 YFSETQ. The CDR3 totals 15 residues. The CDR3 reads CASSLEGTGLGEQYF. The variable domain in full, completed from reference TRBV5-1 and TRBJ2-7, reads KAGVTQTPRYLIKTRGQQVTLSCSPISGHRSVSWYQQTPGQGLQFLFEYFSETQRNKGNFPGRFSGRQFSNSRSEMNVSTLELGDSALYLCASSLEGTGLGEQYFGPGTRLTVT.

This chain joins TRBV30 and TRBJ1-2. This CDR3 comprises 13 residues. In germline, CDR1 is GTSNPN, CDR2 SVGIG (reference sequence). The CDR3 spells CAWRQNLDYGYTF.

The rearrangement links TRBV28 to TRBJ1-5; checking the TCRdb D call of TRBD1 is not possible without DNA. The germline gives CDR1 MDHEN, CDR2 SYDVKM. This CDR3 region has 16 residues. The CDR3 reads CASSAPGRGSNQPQHF.

The chain carries TRBV5-1 and TRBJ2-5; the D call from TCRdb, TRBD1, cannot be confirmed without DNA. The CDR3 totals 17 residues. Looked up from germline, CDR1 is SGHRS and CDR2 is YFSETQ. This chain's CDR3 is CASSPAAGGGYEETQYF. The variable domain in full, completed from reference TRBV5-1 and TRBJ2-5, reads KAGVTQTPRYLIKTRGQQVTLSCSPISGHRSVSWYQQTPGQGLQFLFEYFSETQRNKGNFPGRFSGRQFSNSRSEMNVSTLELGDSALYLCASSPAAGGGYEETQYFGPGTRLLVL.

This chain connects TRBV7-9 to TRBJ2-7; TCRdb returns TRBD1, unconfirmable since there is no DNA. Germline CDR1 reads SEHNR; CDR2 reads FQNEAQ (reference sequence). There are 12 residues in the CDR3. The CDR3 region is CASSAPGIEQYF.

The chain couples TRBV20-1 to TRBJ2-4; checking the TCRdb D call of TRBD2 is not possible without DNA. CDR1 DFQATT and CDR2 SNEGSKA come from the germline V gene (reference sequence). This CDR3 has 14 amino acids. The CDR3 sequence is CSGAVERGYIIQYF.

The chain employs TRBV15 and TRBJ1-1. CDR3 length: 12 amino acids. The germline V gene has CDR1 LNHNV and CDR2 YYDKDF (reference sequence). The CDR3 is CATSSYLGEAFF.

This rearrangement joins TRBV5-1 to TRBJ2-6; TCRdb's assignment of TRBD2 cannot be checked, as there is no DNA. Germline V gene sequence: CDR1 SGHRS, CDR2 YFSETQ. This CDR3 region has 21 residues. CDR3 sequence: CASSFPREVKLTFSGANVLTF.

The chain links TRBV7-9 to TRBJ1-1; no DNA is available, so the TRBD1 call from TCRdb remains unchecked. CDR3 length: 15 residues. Germline CDR1 is SEHNR and CDR2 is FQNEAQ (reference sequence). CDR3 in amino acids: CASGIPGGPNTEAFF.

The CDR3 protein is CASSPKVRYNYGYTF. This rearrangement joins TRBV9 to TRBJ1-2. Germline V CDR1 and CDR2: SGDLS, YYNGEE. This CDR3 contains 15 residues.

This rearrangement joins TRBV7-3 to TRBJ2-3; TCRdb selects TRBD1, and the lack of DNA leaves this call unchecked. The CDR3 loop spans 16 amino acids. In germline, CDR1 is SGHTA, CDR2 FQGTGA. CDR3 sequence reads: CASSQSRTGPEDTQYF.

The rearrangement uses TRBV6-5 and TRBJ2-7. This CDR3 comprises 15 residues. Germline-derived CDR1 and CDR2 are MNHEY and SVGAGI. The CDR3 spells CASSYSRGINYEQYF.

J is TRBJ2-5 and V is TRBV11-2; without DNA, the TCRdb call of TRBD1 cannot be checked. CDR1 is SGHAT, CDR2 FQNNGV, per germline. The CDR3 length is 16 residues. The CDR3 spells CASSHKRGGTQETQYF.

V and J are TRBV12-3 or TRBV12-4 and TRBJ2-2; TCRdb lists TRBD1, though no DNA is available to test this call. This CDR3 has 16 residues. The CDR3 spells CASTDWGAANTGELFF.

This rearrangement joins TRBV5-1 to TRBJ2-7. Germline CDR1 SGHRS, CDR2 YFSETQ. The CDR3 has 13 amino acids. The CDR3 protein is CASTADGAYEQYF.

The chain links TRBV13 to TRBJ2-7; TCRdb proposes TRBD1, but this gene call is untestable without DNA. This CDR3 spans 16 amino acids. The V gene's germline CDR1 is PRHDT and CDR2 FYEKMQ (reference sequence). The CDR3 protein is CASSPGGTGGGYEQYF.

V and J are TRBV7-6 and TRBJ2-2. There are 15 residues in the CDR3. Per the germline V gene, CDR1 is SGHVS and CDR2 is FNYEAQ. The CDR3 here is CASSLGSVRAGELFF.

The CDR3 sequence: CSVSRLDREGETQYF. The rearrangement links TRBV29-1 to TRBJ2-5; absent DNA, TCRdb's TRBD1 call cannot be checked. The CDR3 consists of 15 residues. The germline V gene has CDR1 SQVTM and CDR2 ANQGSEA. Supplemented by reference TRBV29-1 and TRBJ2-5, the full variable domain reads SAVISQKPSRDICQRGTSLTIQCQVDSQVTMMFWYRQQPGQSLTLIATANQGSEATYESGFVIDKFPISRPNLTFSTLTVSNMSPEDSSIYLCSVSRLDREGETQYFGPGTRLLVL.